Listed below are T cell receptor beta chains from one sample, sequenced in a study of blood T cells in healthy people across ages. TCRdb re-called the 5' RACE reads through MiXCR, storing one row per CDR3 protein. In the table there are some 700,000 distinct CDR3 sequences, 22% of which are singletons. Sequenced material: blood. The receptors here all came from a man aged 70-80 years in good health. The CDR3 runs from the conserved cysteine through the conserved F or W. D genes are given only for firm matches. Some rows have no size entry. The others give once, few or many, or a class for an expanded clone.

CDR3 length: 13; V gene: TRBV12-3/TRBV12-4; clone size: -; J gene: TRBJ1-2; D gene: TRBD1; CDR3 protein: CASRGTALHGYTF; CDR3 DNA: TGTGCCAGCAGGGGGACAGCGTTGCACGGCTACACCTTC
CDR3 length: 16; V gene: TRBV15; clone size: -; J gene: TRBJ2-5; D gene: -; CDR3 protein: CATHRSPRDSQETQYF; CDR3 DNA: TGTGCCACCCATAGGTCTCCTCGAGACTCCCAAGAGACCCAGTACTTC
CDR3 length: 16; V gene: TRBV5-1; clone size: -; J gene: TRBJ2-7; D gene: -; CDR3 protein: CASSPRRQGGTYEQYF; CDR3 DNA: TGCGCCAGCAGCCCACGCAGACAGGGAGGGACCTACGAGCAGTACTTC
CDR3 length: 13; V gene: TRBV18; clone size: -; J gene: TRBJ1-2; D gene: -; CDR3 protein: CASSPGRNYGYTF; CDR3 DNA: TGTGCCAGCTCACCTGGGCGGAACTATGGCTACACCTTC
CDR3 length: 15; V gene: TRBV5-1; clone size: -; J gene: TRBJ1-1; D gene: TRBD1; CDR3 protein: CASSPRGGQGLRAFF; CDR3 DNA: TGCGCCAGCAGCCCTAGAGGGGGACAGGGTCTGAGAGCTTTCTTT
CDR3 length: 11; V gene: TRBV29-1; clone size: few; J gene: TRBJ2-1; D gene: -; CDR3 protein: CSAKPQYEQFF; CDR3 DNA: TGCAGCGCTAAGCCCCAATATGAGCAGTTCTTC
CDR3 length: 12; V gene: TRBV20-1; clone size: -; J gene: TRBJ1-2; D gene: -; CDR3 protein: CSALAGQSGYTF; CDR3 DNA: TGCAGTGCCCTTGCAGGGCAGTCTGGCTACACCTTC
CDR3 length: 14; V gene: TRBV10-3; clone size: -; J gene: TRBJ2-6; D gene: -; CDR3 protein: CAISKEAGANVLTF; CDR3 DNA: TGTGCCATCAGCAAGGAGGCTGGGGCCAACGTCCTGACTTTC
CDR3 length: 11; V gene: TRBV29-1; clone size: few; J gene: TRBJ2-5; D gene: -; CDR3 protein: CSVGPVETQYF; CDR3 DNA: TGCAGCGTTGGCCCCGTGGAGACCCAGTACTTC
CDR3 length: 15; V gene: TRBV2; clone size: few; J gene: TRBJ2-3; D gene: -; CDR3 protein: CASTHGGASTDTQYF; CDR3 DNA: TGTGCCAGCACCCACGGGGGCGCTAGCACAGATACGCAGTATTTT
CDR3 length: 15; V gene: TRBV5-5; clone size: few; J gene: TRBJ1-3; D gene: -; CDR3 protein: CASSLVPGTGNTIYF; CDR3 DNA: TGTGCCAGCAGCTTGGTGCCGGGAACTGGAAACACCATATATTTT
CDR3 length: 14; V gene: TRBV5-5; clone size: -; J gene: TRBJ2-7; D gene: -; CDR3 protein: CASSFRDTNYEQYF; CDR3 DNA: TGTGCCAGCAGCTTCCGGGACACTAACTACGAGCAGTACTTC
CDR3 length: 13; V gene: TRBV6-5; clone size: -; J gene: TRBJ1-2; D gene: -; CDR3 protein: CASSRTGWHGYTF; CDR3 DNA: TGTGCCAGCAGCAGAACAGGATGGCATGGCTACACCTTC
CDR3 length: 17; V gene: TRBV12-3/TRBV12-4; clone size: -; J gene: TRBJ2-1; D gene: -; CDR3 protein: CASNPKITRISYNEQFF; CDR3 DNA: TGTGCCAGCAATCCGAAAATAACAAGAATCTCCTACAATGAGCAGTTCTTC
CDR3 length: 13; V gene: TRBV5-6; clone size: few; J gene: TRBJ1-2; D gene: -; CDR3 protein: CASSLTDSYGYTF; CDR3 DNA: TGTGCCAGCAGCCTCACCGACAGCTATGGCTACACCTTC
CDR3 length: 14; V gene: TRBV6-4; clone size: -; J gene: TRBJ2-3; D gene: -; CDR3 protein: CASSLEFQTDTQYF; CDR3 DNA: TGTGCCAGCAGCCTAGAATTCCAGACAGATACGCAGTATTTT